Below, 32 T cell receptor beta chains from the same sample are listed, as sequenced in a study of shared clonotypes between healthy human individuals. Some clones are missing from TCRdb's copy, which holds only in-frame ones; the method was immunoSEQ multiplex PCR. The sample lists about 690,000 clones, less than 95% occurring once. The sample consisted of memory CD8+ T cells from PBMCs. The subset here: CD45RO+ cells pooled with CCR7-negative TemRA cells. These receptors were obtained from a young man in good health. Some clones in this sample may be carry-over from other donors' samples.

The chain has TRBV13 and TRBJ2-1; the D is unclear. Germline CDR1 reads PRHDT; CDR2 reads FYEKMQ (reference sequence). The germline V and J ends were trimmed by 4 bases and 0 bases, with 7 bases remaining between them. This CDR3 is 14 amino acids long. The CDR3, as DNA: TGTGCCAGCAGCTCCGGTCGCTCCTACAATGAGCAGTTCTTC. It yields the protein CASSSGRSYNEQFF.

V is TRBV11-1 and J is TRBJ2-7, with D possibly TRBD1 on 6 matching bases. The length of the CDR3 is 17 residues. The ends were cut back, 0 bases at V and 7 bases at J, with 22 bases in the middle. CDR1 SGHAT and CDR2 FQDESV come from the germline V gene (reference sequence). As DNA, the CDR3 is TGTGCCAGCAGCTTAGCCGGACCGACAGGACCACCGGTAGAGCAGTACTTC. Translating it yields CASSLAGPTGPPVEQYF.

Here the CDR3 DNA reads TGTGCCAGCAGCGTAGTAATGGGACAGTTCACAGATACGCAGTATTTT. Translating gives CASSVVMGQFTDTQYF. The chain joins TRBV9 to TRBJ2-3; TRBD1 matches at 7 bases. The junction had 6 bases not matched to a gene; V was cut back by 0 bases and J by 2 bases. Germline V gene lookup returns CDR1 SGDLS and CDR2 YYNGEE. CDR3 length: 16 amino acids.

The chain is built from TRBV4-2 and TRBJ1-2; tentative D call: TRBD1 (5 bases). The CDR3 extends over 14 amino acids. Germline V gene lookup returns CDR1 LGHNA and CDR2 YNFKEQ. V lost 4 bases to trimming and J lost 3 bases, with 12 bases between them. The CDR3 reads CASSLGTAHYGYTF. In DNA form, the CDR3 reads TGTGCCAGCAGCCTTGGGACGGCTCACTATGGCTACACCTTC.

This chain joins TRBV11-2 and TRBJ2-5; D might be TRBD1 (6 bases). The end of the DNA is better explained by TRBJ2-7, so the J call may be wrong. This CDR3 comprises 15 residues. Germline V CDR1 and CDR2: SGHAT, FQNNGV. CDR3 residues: CASSHTPEGAYEQYF. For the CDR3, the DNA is TGTGCCAGCAGCCACACCCCAGAGGGGGCCTACGAGCAGTACTTC.

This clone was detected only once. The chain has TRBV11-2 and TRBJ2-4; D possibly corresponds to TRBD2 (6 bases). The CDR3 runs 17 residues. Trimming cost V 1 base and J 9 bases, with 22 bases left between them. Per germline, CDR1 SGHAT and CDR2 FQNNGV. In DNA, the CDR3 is TGTGCCAGCAGCTTAGGCCCGGCGGAGGGCCGTTGGGGCATTCAGTACTTC. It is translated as CASSLGPAEGRWGIQYF.

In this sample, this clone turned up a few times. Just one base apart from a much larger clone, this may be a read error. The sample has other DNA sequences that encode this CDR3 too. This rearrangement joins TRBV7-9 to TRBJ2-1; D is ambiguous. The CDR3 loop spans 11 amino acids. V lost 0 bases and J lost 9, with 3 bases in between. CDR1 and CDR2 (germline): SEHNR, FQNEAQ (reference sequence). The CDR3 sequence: CASSLAGEQFF. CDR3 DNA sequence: TGTGCCAGCAGCTTAGCGGGTGAGCAGTTCTTC.

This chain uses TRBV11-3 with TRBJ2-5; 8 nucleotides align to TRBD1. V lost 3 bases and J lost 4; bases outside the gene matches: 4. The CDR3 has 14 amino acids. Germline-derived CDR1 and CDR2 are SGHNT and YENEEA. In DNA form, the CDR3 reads TGTGCCAGCAGCTTGGACAGGGTCTCAGAGACCCAGTACTTC. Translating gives CASSLDRVSETQYF.

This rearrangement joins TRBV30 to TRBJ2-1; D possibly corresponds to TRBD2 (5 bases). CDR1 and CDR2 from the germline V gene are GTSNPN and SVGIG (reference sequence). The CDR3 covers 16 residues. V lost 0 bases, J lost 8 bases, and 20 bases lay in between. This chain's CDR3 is CAWSVAGGGRLDEQFF. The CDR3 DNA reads TGTGCCTGGAGTGTAGCTGGCGGAGGACGGTTGGATGAGCAGTTCTTC.

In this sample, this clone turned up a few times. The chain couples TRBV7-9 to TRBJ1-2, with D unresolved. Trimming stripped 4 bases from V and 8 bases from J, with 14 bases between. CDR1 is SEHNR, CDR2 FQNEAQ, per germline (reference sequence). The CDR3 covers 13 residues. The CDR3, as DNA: TGTGCCAGCAGCTCGAAGGGAGTGGGCGGCTACACCTTC. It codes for CASSSKGVGGYTF.

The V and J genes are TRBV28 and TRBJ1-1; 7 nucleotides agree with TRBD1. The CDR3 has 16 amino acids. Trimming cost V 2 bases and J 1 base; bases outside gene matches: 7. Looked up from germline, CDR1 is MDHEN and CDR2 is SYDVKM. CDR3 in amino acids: CASSLRGTARNTEAFF. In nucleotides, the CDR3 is TGTGCCAGCAGTTTAAGAGGGACAGCCCGGAACACTGAAGCTTTCTTT.

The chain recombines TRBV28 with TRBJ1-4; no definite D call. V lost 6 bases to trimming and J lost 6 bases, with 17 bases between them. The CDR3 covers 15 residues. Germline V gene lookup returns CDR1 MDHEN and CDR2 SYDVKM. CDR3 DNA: TGTGCCAGCAGGATTAAATCGGGGTTGGATGAAAAACTGTTTTTT. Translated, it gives CASRIKSGLDEKLFF.

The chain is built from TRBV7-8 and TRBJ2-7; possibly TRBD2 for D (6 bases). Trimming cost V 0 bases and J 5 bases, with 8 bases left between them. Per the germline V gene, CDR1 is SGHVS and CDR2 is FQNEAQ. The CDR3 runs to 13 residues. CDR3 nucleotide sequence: TGTGCCAGCAGCTTAGCGGAGGGGAACGAGCAGTACTTC. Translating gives CASSLAEGNEQYF.

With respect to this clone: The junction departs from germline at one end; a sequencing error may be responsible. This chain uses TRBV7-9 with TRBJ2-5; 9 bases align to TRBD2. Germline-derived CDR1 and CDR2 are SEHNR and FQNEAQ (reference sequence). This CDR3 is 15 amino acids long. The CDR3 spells CASSLEPDPGAGGDF. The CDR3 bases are TGTGCCAGCAGCTTAGAGCCCGACCCGGGGGCGGGAGGGGACTTC.

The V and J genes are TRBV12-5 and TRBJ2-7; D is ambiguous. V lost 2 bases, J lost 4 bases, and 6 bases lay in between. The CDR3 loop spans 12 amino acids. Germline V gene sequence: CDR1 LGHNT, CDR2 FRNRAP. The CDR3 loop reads CASGLWGYEQYF. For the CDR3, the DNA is TGTGCTAGTGGTTTGTGGGGTTACGAGCAGTACTTC.

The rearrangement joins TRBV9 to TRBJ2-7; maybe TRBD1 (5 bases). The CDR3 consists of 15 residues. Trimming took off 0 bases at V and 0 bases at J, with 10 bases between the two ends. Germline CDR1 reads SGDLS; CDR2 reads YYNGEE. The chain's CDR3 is CASSVGQSISYEQYF. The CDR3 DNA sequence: TGTGCCAGCAGCGTAGGACAGTCGATCTCCTACGAGCAGTACTTC.

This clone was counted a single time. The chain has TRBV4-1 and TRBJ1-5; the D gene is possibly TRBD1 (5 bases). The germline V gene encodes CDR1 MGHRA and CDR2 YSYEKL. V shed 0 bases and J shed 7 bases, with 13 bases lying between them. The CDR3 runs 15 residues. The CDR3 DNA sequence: TGCGCCAGCAGCCAAGATCCCACAGGTGGCCAGCCCCAGCATTTT. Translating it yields CASSQDPTGGQPQHF.

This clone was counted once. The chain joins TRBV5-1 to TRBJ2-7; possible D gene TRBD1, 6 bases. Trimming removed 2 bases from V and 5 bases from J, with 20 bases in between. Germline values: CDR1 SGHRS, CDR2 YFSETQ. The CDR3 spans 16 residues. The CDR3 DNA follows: TGCGCCAGCAGCTTCTACACCCCAACCAGGGGAGACGAGCAGTACTTC. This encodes CASSFYTPTRGDEQYF.

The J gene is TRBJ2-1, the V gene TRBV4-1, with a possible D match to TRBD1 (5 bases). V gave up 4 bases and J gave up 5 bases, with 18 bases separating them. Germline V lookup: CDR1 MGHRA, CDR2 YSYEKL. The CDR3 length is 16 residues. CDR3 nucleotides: TGCGCCAGCAGCCGGGGCCCGCTAGGAAGCGACAATGAGCAGTTCTTC. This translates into CASSRGPLGSDNEQFF.

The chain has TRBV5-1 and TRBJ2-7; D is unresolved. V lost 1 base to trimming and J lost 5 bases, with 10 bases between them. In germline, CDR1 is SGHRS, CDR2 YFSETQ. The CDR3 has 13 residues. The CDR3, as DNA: TGCGCCAGCAGCTTGCACCCGAGCGACGAGCAGTACTTC. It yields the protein CASSLHPSDEQYF.

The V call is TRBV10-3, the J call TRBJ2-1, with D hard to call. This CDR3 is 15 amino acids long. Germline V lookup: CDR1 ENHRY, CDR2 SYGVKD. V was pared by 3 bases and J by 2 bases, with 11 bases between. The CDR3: CAISEFPETYNEQFF. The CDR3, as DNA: TGTGCCATCAGTGAATTCCCTGAAACCTACAATGAGCAGTTCTTC.

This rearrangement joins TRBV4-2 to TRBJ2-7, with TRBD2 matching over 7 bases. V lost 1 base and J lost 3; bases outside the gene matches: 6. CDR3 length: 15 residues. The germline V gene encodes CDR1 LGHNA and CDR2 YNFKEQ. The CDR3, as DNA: TGTGCCAGCAGCCAAGCGGGGGGTATAAACTACGAGCAGTACTTC. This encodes CASSQAGGINYEQYF.

The DNA for the CDR3 is TGTGCCAGCAGTTTGCGATACGACTACGAGCAGTACTTC. Residues: CASSLRYDYEQYF. This chain joins TRBV27 and TRBJ2-7; the D is unclear. Trimming took 3 bases from V and 3 from J, leaving 9 bases between them. This CDR3 contains 13 residues. The germline gives CDR1 MNHEY, CDR2 SMNVEV (reference sequence).

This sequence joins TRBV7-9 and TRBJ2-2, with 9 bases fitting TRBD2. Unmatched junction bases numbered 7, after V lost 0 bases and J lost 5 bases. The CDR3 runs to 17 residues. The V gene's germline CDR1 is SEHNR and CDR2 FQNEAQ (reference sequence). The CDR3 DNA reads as TGTGCCAGCAGCTTAGCGGCGGGAGGGCCGGATACCGGGGAGCTGTTTTTT. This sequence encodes CASSLAAGGPDTGELFF.

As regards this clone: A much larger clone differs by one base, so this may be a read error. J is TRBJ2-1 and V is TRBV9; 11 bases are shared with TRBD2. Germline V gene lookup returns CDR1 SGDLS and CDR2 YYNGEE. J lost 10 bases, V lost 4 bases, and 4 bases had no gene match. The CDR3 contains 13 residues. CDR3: CASSFSGREEQFF. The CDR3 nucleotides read TGTGCCAGCAGCTTTAGCGGGAGGGAAGAGCAGTTCTTC.

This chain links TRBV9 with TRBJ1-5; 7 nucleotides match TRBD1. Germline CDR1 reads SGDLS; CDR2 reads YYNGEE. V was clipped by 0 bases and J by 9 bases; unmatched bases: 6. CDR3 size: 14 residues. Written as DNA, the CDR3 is TGTGCCAGCAGCGTAGACCAGGGGGTAGGGCCCCAGCATTTT. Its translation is CASSVDQGVGPQHF.

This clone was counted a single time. The CDR3 sequence: CASSEASTGDLYEQYF. DNA of the CDR3: TGTGCCAGCAGTGAAGCGTCCACAGGCGATCTCTACGAGCAGTACTTC. This chain links TRBV2 with TRBJ2-5; a weak D match, TRBD1 (5 bases). The J call is in doubt because the DNA end fits TRBJ2-7 better. The CDR3 length is 16 residues. Germline assignment: CDR1 SNHLY and CDR2 FYNNEI.

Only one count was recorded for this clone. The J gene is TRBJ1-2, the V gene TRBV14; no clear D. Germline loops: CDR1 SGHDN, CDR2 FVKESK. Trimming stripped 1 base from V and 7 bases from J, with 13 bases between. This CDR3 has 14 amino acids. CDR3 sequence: CASSQGSYYRGYTF. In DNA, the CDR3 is TGTGCCAGCAGCCAAGGGAGTTATTACCGTGGCTACACCTTC.

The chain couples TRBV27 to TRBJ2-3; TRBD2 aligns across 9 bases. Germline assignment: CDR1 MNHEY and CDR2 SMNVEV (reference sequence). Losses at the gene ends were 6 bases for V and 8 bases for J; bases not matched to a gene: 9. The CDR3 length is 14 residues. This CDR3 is CASRGLAGFFTQYF. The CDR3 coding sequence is TGTGCCAGCAGAGGGCTAGCGGGATTCTTTACGCAGTATTTT.

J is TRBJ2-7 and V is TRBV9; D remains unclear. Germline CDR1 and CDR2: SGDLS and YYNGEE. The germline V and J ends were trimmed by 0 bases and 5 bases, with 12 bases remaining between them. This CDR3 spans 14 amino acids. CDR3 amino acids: CASSVDLVSNEQYF. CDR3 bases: TGTGCCAGCAGCGTAGATCTCGTGTCGAACGAGCAGTACTTC.

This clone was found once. CDR3 residues: CASSPDRTYGYTF. In DNA, the CDR3 is TGTGCCAGCAGTCCGGACAGGACCTATGGCTACACCTTC. V and J are TRBV28 and TRBJ1-2, with 7 positions matching TRBD1. V lost 5 bases, J lost 4 bases, and 4 bases stayed unmatched. CDR1 is MDHEN, CDR2 SYDVKM, per germline. The CDR3 runs 13 residues.

CDR3 bases: TGCGCCAGCAGCTCGGGGACAGGGAACTACGAGCAGTACTTC. Its translation: CASSSGTGNYEQYF. The chain links TRBV5-1 to TRBJ2-7, with 9 bases identical to TRBD1. The CDR3 consists of 14 residues. Germline assignment: CDR1 SGHRS and CDR2 YFSETQ. V was pared by 3 bases and J by 3 bases, with 4 bases of the junction left unmatched.